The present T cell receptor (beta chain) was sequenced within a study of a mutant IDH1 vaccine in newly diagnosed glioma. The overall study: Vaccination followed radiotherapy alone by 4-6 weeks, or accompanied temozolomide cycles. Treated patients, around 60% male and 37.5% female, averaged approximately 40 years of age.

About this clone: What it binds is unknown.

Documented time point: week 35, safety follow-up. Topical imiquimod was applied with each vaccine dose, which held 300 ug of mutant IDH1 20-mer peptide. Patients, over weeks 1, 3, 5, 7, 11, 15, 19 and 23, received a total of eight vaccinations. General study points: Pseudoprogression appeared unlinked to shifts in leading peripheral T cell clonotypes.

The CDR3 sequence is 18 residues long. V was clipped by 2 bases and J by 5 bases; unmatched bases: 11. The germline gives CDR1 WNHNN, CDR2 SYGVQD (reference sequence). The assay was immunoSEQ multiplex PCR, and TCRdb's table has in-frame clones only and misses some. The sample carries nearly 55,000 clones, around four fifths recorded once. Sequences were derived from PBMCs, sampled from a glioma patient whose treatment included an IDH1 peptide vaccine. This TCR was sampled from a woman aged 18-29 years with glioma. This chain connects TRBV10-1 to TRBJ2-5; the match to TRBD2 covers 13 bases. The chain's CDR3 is CASSEQGTSGAQEETQYF. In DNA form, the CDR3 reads TGCGCCAGCAGTGAGCAAGGGACTAGCGGGGCTCAGGAGGAGACCCAGTACTTC.